Sequencing of this T cell receptor beta chain was carried out in a study of cytomegalovirus exposure and HLA in healthy donors. Whole-study context: The 120 or so validation repertoires used the same platform as the 650 to 850 first-cohort repertoires (as reported by a later analysis). Study-level results: Cytomegalovirus-associated TCR beta chains were listed, numbering some 150.

Produced via immunoSEQ multiplex PCR; TCRdb's table is partial and in-frame only. The sample lists about 160,000 clones; around 96% were seen once. Trimming shortened V by 0 bases and J by 0 bases, and 7 bases separated the two germline ends. The CDR3 is 15 residues long. The germline gives CDR1 SGDLS, CDR2 YYNGEE. Points on this clone: What it binds is unknown.

The rearrangement joins TRBV9 to TRBJ2-1, with D unclear. The clonotype was recovered from a woman under 30 in good health and CMV-seronegative. Sequenced sample: PBMCs. CDR3 nucleotides: TGTGCCAGCAGCGTAGCGTCTAGCTCCTACAATGAGCAGTTCTTC. Translation: CASSVASSSYNEQFF.